This T cell receptor beta chain was sequenced for a study of T-cell reconstitution after alpha-beta-depleted transplantation in children. Study-level findings and limits: Reports say that about two months after transplant, the alpha-beta T cells came out of several hundred graft clones that had expanded. Newly produced T cells mostly accounted for T-cell counts and diversity one year post-transplant.

Unique molecular identifiers were incorporated when the TCRbeta library was constructed. One entry per CDR3 protein, called by TCRdb with MiXCR from the PCR reads. The table has 450,000 to 550,000 distinct CDR3 sequences, approximately 10% seen once. Concerning this clonotype itself: Its antigen is not identified.

This CDR3 is built from 15 residues. The V segment lost 4 bases and the J segment 2 bases; nucleotides outside the gene matches: 9. Germline-derived CDR1 and CDR2 are DFQATT and SNEGSKA (reference sequence). V and J are TRBV20-1 and TRBJ2-3, with 7 positions matching TRBD2. This clonotype was sampled from a female patient aged 2-10 years who had a stem cell transplant for aplastic anemia, so the T cells may come from the graft donor. This sample comprised PBMCs, mostly from graft donor cells, obtained 180 days after TCRalphabeta/CD19-depleted stem cell transplant. CDR3 in DNA: TGCAGTGCTAAATTCGCGGGAGCGTACACAGATACGCAGTATTTT. Protein sequence: CSAKFAGAYTDTQYF.